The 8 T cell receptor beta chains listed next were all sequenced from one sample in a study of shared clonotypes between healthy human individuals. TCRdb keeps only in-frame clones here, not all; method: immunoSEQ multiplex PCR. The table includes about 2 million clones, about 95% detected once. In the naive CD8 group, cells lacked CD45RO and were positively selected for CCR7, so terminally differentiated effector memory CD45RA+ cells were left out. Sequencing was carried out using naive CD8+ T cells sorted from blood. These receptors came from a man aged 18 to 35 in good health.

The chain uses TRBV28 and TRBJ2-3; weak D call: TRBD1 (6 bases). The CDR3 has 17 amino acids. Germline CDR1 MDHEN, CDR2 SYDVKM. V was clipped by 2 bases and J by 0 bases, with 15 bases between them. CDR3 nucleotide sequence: TGTGCCAGCAGTTTACCCACGGACAGACCCAGCACAGATACGCAGTATTTT. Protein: CASSLPTDRPSTDTQYF.

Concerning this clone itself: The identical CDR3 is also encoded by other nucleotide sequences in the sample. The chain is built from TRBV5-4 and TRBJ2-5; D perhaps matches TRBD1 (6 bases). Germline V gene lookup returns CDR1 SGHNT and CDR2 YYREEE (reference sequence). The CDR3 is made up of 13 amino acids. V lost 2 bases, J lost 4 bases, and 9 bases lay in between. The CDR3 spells CASSFRGGETQYF. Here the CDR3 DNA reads TGTGCCAGCAGCTTTCGAGGGGGAGAGACCCAGTACTTC.

The CDR3 loop reads CASSDRSGSYEQYF. The DNA for the CDR3 is TGCGCCAGCAGTGATAGGAGCGGCTCCTACGAGCAGTACTTC. The chain couples TRBV23-1 to TRBJ2-7, with D perhaps TRBD2 (5 bases). TRBV23-1 is an ORF, and what it does is uncertain. V shed 5 bases and J shed 0 bases, with 11 bases lying between them. The CDR3 consists of 14 residues.

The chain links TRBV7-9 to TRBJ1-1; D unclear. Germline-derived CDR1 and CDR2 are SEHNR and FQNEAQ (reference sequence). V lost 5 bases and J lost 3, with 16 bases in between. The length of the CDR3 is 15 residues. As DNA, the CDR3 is TGTGCCAGCAGCCTACTAGGCGGCCTTGACACTGAAGCTTTCTTT. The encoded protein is CASSLLGGLDTEAFF.

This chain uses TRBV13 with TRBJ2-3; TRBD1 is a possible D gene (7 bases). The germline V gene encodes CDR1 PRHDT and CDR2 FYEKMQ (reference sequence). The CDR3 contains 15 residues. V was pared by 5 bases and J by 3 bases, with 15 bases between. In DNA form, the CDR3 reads TGTGCCAGCAGCGGGGGCAGGGGGGAAACAGATACGCAGTATTTT. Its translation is CASSGGRGETDTQYF.

The CDR3 DNA reads TGTGCCAGCAGCTTGGGCTTCGACGAGCAGTACTTC. The encoded protein is CASSLGFDEQYF. V usage is TRBV5-6 and J usage is TRBJ2-7; no firm D call. Trimming took off 0 bases at V and 5 bases at J, with 6 bases between the two ends. The CDR3 contains 12 residues. Germline V gene data show CDR1 as SGHDT and CDR2 as YYEEEE.

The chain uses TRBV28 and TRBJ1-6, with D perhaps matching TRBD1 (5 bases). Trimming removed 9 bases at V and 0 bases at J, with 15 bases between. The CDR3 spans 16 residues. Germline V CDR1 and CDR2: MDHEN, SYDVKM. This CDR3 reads CASRGSYNSYNSPLHF. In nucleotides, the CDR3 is TGTGCCAGTCGGGGCAGCTACAACTCCTATAATTCACCCCTCCACTTT.

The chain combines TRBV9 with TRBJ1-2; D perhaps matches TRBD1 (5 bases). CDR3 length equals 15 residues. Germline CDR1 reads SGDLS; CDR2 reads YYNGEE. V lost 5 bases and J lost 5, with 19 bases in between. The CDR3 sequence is CASSLTRDGIYGYTF. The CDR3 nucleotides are TGTGCCAGCAGTCTGACCCGGGACGGTATATATGGCTACACCTTC.